This T cell receptor (beta chain) was identified in a study of blood T cell repertoires in COVID-19. About the study: Whether acute or convalescent, the COVID-19 samples came from the United States, Italy and Spain. T cells, B-cell-depleted T cells, or PBMCs provided the cDNA or gDNA that served as material.

The germline V gene encodes CDR1 SGDLS and CDR2 YYNGEE. The length of the CDR3 is 16 residues. The V segment lost 0 bases and the J segment 2 bases; nucleotides outside the gene matches: 1. Seattle cases were enrolled at active infection and followed longitudinally. Source study methods: Estimation of nucleated cell counts relied on the amplification of reference gene primers. Assay used: immunoSEQ multiplex PCR; TCRdb lists only in-frame clones, some missing. V, J and clone size derive from that table, while D and trimming were established from the DNA sequence. The sample holds 200,000 to 250,000 clones; about 81% are singletons and the top ten take over 4%.

The chain links TRBV9 to TRBJ2-1; 11 bases are a match to TRBD2. The receptor was isolated from a woman between 65 and 79 years old with COVID-19, enrolled during active disease. The sample taken for sequencing was peripheral blood. CDR3 nucleotides: TGTGCCAGCAGCGTAGAGGGACTAGCGGCCTACAATGAGCAGTTCTTC. This sequence encodes CASSVEGLAAYNEQFF. The complete variable domain, with remaining parts taken from reference TRBV9 and TRBJ2-1, reads DSGVTQTPKHLITATGQRVTLRCSPRSGDLSVYWYQQSLDQGLQFLIQYYNGEERAKGNILERFSAQQFPDLHSELNLSSLELGDSALYFCASSVEGLAAYNEQFFGPGTRLTVL.